This TCR beta chain was sequenced in a study of blood T cell repertoires in COVID-19. About the research overall: Specimens from acute and convalescent COVID-19 originated in the United States, Italy and Spain. Nucleic acid was either cDNA or gDNA, and it came from T cells, B-cell-depleted T cells, or PBMCs.

Germline CDR1 GTSNPN, CDR2 SVGIG (reference sequence). V was shortened by 0 bases and J by 7 bases, with 24 bases between the two germline ends. This CDR3 has 18 amino acids. Adults between roughly 18 and 89 years of age took part from fewer than 30 US areas. How the authors handled the data: Nucleated cell number was recorded as an estimate derived from reference gene primer amplification. The table came from immunoSEQ multiplex PCR; TCRdb's copy has only in-frame clones and leaves some out. The V and J calls and clone size come from that table; D and trimming were worked out from the DNA. Of some 530,000 clones in the sample, 80% to 90% were seen once.

Sequenced sample: PBMCs or T cells enriched from blood (not recorded which). The J gene is TRBJ1-4, the V gene TRBV30, with TRBD1 as a possible D gene (5 bases). This sequence originates from a woman aged 55-70 years who had recovered from COVID-19. The CDR3 sequence is CAWSVPFRAGRVGEKLFF. CDR3 sequence (DNA): TGTGCCTGGAGTGTACCTTTCAGGGCAGGGCGTGTGGGTGAAAAACTGTTTTTT.